This TCR beta chain is from a study of T cell repertoires in cytomegalovirus infection. The overall study: It can be stated that public TCR beta signatures indicated CMV infection as well as a matching HLA type.

This CDR3 contains 16 residues. V was clipped by 1 base and J by 0 bases; unmatched bases: 8. Looked up from germline, CDR1 is DFQATT and CDR2 is SNEGSKA (reference sequence). TCRdb re-analysed the reads in MiXCR, keeping a single row per CDR3 protein. The sample shows around 78,000 distinct CDR3 sequences, under 30% of them seen only once. On this clonotype: Its antigen is unidentified.

The chain carries TRBV20-1 and TRBJ1-1; 7 positions match TRBD1. This specimen consisted of CD8+ T cells from cultured PBMCs, obtained from culture after CMV antigen stimulation. This TCR was sampled from a human donor in good health (CMV status not recorded). Some clones in this sample may be carry-over from other donors' samples. Here the CDR3 reads CSARGITGTVNTEAFF. DNA for the CDR3: TGCAGTGCTAGAGGGATCACGGGGACAGTGAACACTGAAGCTTTCTTT.